This record concerns one TCR beta chain sequence. Its specificity is not known. Only CD45RO-negative cells positively selected for CCR7 counted as naive CD8 cells, so terminally differentiated effector memory CD45RA+ cells were excluded. The sample is drawn from a study of shared clonotypes between healthy human individuals. Study outcomes and limitations: Non-shared clonotypes were found to have lower generation probabilities than the clonotypes that were shared by all four of the sorted-subset donors. An anticipated effect of sequencing depth on clonotype sharing among donors was recognized.

CDR1 is MNHNS and CDR2 is SASEGT in the germline V gene. There are 14 residues in the CDR3. Between the trimmed V and J ends, which lost 10 bases and 0 bases, there was a span of 13 bases. Every subset's genomic DNA went evenly onto several immunoSEQ plates. When replicate PCRs were run on sorted subsets, they used 200 to 250 ng DNA, approximately 33,000 T cell genomes. Assay used: immunoSEQ multiplex PCR; TCRdb lists only in-frame clones, some missing. Of around 2.1 million clones in the sample, more than 85% were seen once. The sequencing input was naive CD8+ T cells from PBMCs. The TCR sequence derives from a man aged 18 to 29 in good health. Some clones in this sample may be carry-over from other donors' samples. This chain connects TRBV6-1 to TRBJ1-3, with D hard to call. The CDR3 reads CATRGPISGNTIYF. DNA for the CDR3: TGTGCCACCAGAGGGCCAATCTCTGGAAACACCATATATTTT.